The rows below give T cell receptor beta chains drawn from one sample of a study of T cells in Graves' hyperthyroidism and ophthalmopathy. TCRdb redid the calling of the multiplex PCR reads with MiXCR, one entry per CDR3 protein. The table has about 560,000 distinct CDR3 sequences, approximately 15% seen once. Sequences were obtained from blood. These receptors were taken from a woman younger than 30 with Graves' hyperthyroidism. Each CDR3 is given with its conserved first and last residue. The order of the fields is clone size, D gene, V gene, J gene, CDR3 length, CDR3 protein, CDR3 DNA. The D gene is left open where the match is weak. Not every row has a clone size; where given, it reads once, few, many or a size class.

.,TRBD1,TRBV7-6,TRBJ2-2,17,CASSLPNQAGGTGELFF,TGTGCCAGCAGCTTGCCGAACCAGGCAGGGGGCACCGGGGAGCTGTTTTTT
few,.,TRBV3-1,TRBJ2-1,15,CASSQDGGPFDEQFF,TGTGCCAGCAGCCAAGACGGGGGGCCTTTTGATGAGCAGTTCTTC
many,.,TRBV24-1,TRBJ2-3,15,CATSDWTEDTDTQYF,TGTGCCACCAGTGACTGGACAGAGGACACAGATACGCAGTATTTT
few,TRBD1,TRBV30,TRBJ2-7,17,CAWSVNVWGQESYEQYF,TGTGCCTGGAGCGTGAACGTATGGGGACAGGAGTCCTACGAGCAGTACTTC
.,.,TRBV12-3/TRBV12-4,TRBJ1-5,15,CASSLFRGRNQPQHF,TGTGCCAGCAGTTTATTCCGGGGTCGCAATCAGCCCCAGCATTTT
few,.,TRBV3-1,TRBJ1-2,10,CASSPPQRTF,TGTGCCAGCAGCCCTCCCCAGCGGACCTTC
once,TRBD1,TRBV28,TRBJ2-7,15,CASTLRGTGGYEQYF,TGTGCCAGCACCCTACGAGGGACAGGGGGCTACGAGCAGTACTTC
many,.,TRBV3-1,TRBJ2-1,17,CASSLLGRRSSYNEQFF,TGTGCCAGCAGCCTTCTCGGACGGCGAAGCTCCTACAATGAGCAGTTCTTC
few,.,TRBV20-1,TRBJ1-6,15,CSARDPRGFNSPLHF,TGCAGTGCTAGAGACCCGCGGGGGTTTAATTCACCCCTCCACTTT
.,.,TRBV5-1,TRBJ2-7,16,CASSVSGSGLSYEQYF,TGCGCCAGCAGTGTAAGTGGGAGCGGACTCTCCTACGAGCAGTACTTC
few,.,TRBV14,TRBJ2-1,14,CASSQVRRGNEQFF,TGTGCCAGCAGCCAAGTCAGGAGAGGCAATGAGCAGTTCTTC
few,.,TRBV6-2/TRBV6-3,TRBJ2-1,16,CASSSPGRSSYNEQFF,TGTGCCAGCAGTAGCCCGGGACGAAGCTCCTACAATGAGCAGTTCTTC
.,.,TRBV2,TRBJ1-5,15,CASTNGHLANQPQHF,TGTGCCAGCACCAACGGACATCTGGCTAATCAGCCCCAGCATTTT
many,TRBD1,TRBV7-8,TRBJ2-7,16,CASSAGQGIIAYEQYF,TGTGCCAGCAGCGCGGGACAGGGGATTATAGCCTACGAGCAGTACTTC
.,TRBD1,TRBV11-2,TRBJ1-2,15,CASSSGTGDNYGYTF,TGTGCCAGCAGCTCGGGGACAGGAGACAACTATGGCTACACCTTC
.,TRBD2,TRBV6-1,TRBJ2-2,16,CASPRKSGSDTGELFF,TGTGCCTCCCCTCGGAAAAGCGGGAGTGACACCGGGGAGCTGTTTTTT
few,.,TRBV27,TRBJ2-7,10,CASTSPRQYF,TGTGCCAGCACCTCTCCAAGGCAGTACTTC
many,.,TRBV28,TRBJ2-7,15,CASSTPSGGRYEQYF,TGTGCCAGCAGTACTCCCTCGGGGGGCAGGTACGAGCAGTACTTC
many,TRBD2,TRBV6-2/TRBV6-3,TRBJ2-7,13,CASSLAGALEQYF,TGTGCCAGCAGTTTAGCGGGAGCCCTCGAGCAGTACTTC
.,.,TRBV7-2,TRBJ2-5,12,CASSENGETQYF,TGTGCCAGCAGCGAGAACGGAGAGACCCAGTACTTC
.,.,TRBV28,TRBJ2-7,13,CASSSGTNNEQYF,TGTGCCAGCAGTTCCGGGACAAACAACGAGCAGTACTTC
.,TRBD1,TRBV30,TRBJ1-2,11,CAWGGTARFAF,TGTGCCTGGGGGGGGACAGCACGATTCGCCTTC